These 5 T cell receptor beta chains were all obtained from the same sample, sequenced in a study of blood T cell repertoires in COVID-19. Clones were sequenced by immunoSEQ multiplex PCR, and TCRdb holds only the in-frame ones, with some missing. Found here are some 78,000 clones, 86% of them singletons; the top ten hold 4.5% to 5%. The sequencing input was peripheral blood. Receptor source: a man between 50 and 59 years old with active or convalescent COVID-19.

This clone was seen more than once but under ten times. The chain uses TRBV6-2 or TRBV6-3 and TRBJ1-1; D is undetermined. The CDR3 consists of 13 residues. Deletions cut 5 bases from V and 1 base from J, with 8 bases between. Per the germline V gene, CDR1 is MNHEY and CDR2 is SVGEGT. The CDR3 DNA follows: TGTGCCAGCAGTACACTACCGAACACTGAAGCTTTCTTT. Protein product: CASSTLPNTEAFF.

This sequence joins TRBV6-5 and TRBJ2-3, with a tentative D call TRBD2 (6 bases). V was pared by 5 bases and J by 3 bases, with 15 bases between. CDR1 and CDR2 (germline): MNHEY, SVGAGI. This CDR3 region has 15 residues. Written as DNA, the CDR3 is TGTGCCAGCAGTCCAAGGAGGGCCGAGACAGATACGCAGTATTTT. It yields the protein CASSPRRAETDTQYF.

The table lists this clone with a few counts. This rearrangement joins TRBV30 to TRBJ2-7; D possibly corresponds to TRBD1 (7 bases). The CDR3 runs 15 residues. Trimming left V 3 bases short and J 0 bases short, with 15 bases between. The germline gives CDR1 GTSNPN, CDR2 SVGIG (reference sequence). Written as DNA, the CDR3 is TGTGCCTGGAGCGCGGGACAGATAGACTCCTACGAGCAGTACTTC. Amino acids: CAWSAGQIDSYEQYF.

This chain uses TRBV9 with TRBJ2-6, with 12 positions matching TRBD2. Trimming removed 4 bases from V and 2 bases from J; junction bases left unmatched: 4. CDR3 length equals 17 residues. CDR1 and CDR2 from the germline V gene are SGDLS and YYNGEE. The CDR3 DNA is TGTGCCAGCAGCCCCCTAGCGGGGGGGCCTGGGGCCAACGTCCTGACTTTC. Protein sequence: CASSPLAGGPGANVLTF.

The chain combines TRBV6-5 with TRBJ1-5; 7 bases align to TRBD1. CDR3 length equals 14 residues. Germline CDR1 is MNHEY and CDR2 is SVGAGI. Trimming removed 5 bases from V and 3 bases from J; junction bases left unmatched: 4. CDR3 coding DNA: TGTGCCAGCAGTCTACAGGGGAACAATCAGCCCCAGCATTTT. It codes for CASSLQGNNQPQHF.